This TCR beta chain was recovered during a study of CD8+CD57+ T cells in acquired aplastic anemia. Study as a whole: Sorted CD4+ and CD8+ cells yielded DNA averaging around 3.2 ug.

Concerning this clonotype: Its specificity is unknown. The junction does not match germline at one end; this may be a read error.

The study, taken as a whole, reports: Sharing between patients and controls was observed for twenty-nine CD8+ CDR3 sequences. CD8+ Simpson's diversity in patients was not significantly different from that in controls.

Genomic DNA acted as the template from which TCR beta VDJ combination and CDR3 sequence profiling were carried out. MiXCR, run by TCRdb on the reads, gives a single entry per CDR3 protein. The sample gives about 160,000 distinct CDR3 sequences, 71% of which show up once; approximately 50% is in the top ten. Previously, flow cytometry had revealed CD8+CD57+ cell expansion in the patients chosen for sequencing. This TCR was sampled from a human donor with aplastic anemia. The sequencing input was sorted CD4+, CD8+, or CD8+CD57+ T cells (not recorded which) from PBMCs.

The CDR3 bases are TGCGCCAGCAGCACCGGGACGGCCAGATACAGTGAGCAGTTCTTC. This codes for CASSTGTARYSEQFF. The chain has TRBV5-1 and TRBJ2-1; D may be TRBD1 or TRBD2 (5 bases each). There are 15 residues in the CDR3. CDR1 and CDR2 from the germline V gene are SGHRS and YFSETQ.